Sequencing of this T cell receptor beta chain was carried out in a study of blood T cell repertoires in COVID-19. Overall study: Sites across the United States, Italy and Spain contributed samples from acute and convalescent COVID-19. Nucleic acid was either cDNA or gDNA, and it came from T cells, B-cell-depleted T cells, or PBMCs.

Trimming removed 3 bases from V and 8 bases from J, with 11 bases in between. The CDR3 extends over 14 amino acids. Germline CDR1 reads MGHDK; CDR2 reads SYGVNS. Per the authors' pipeline: It was from reference gene primer amplification that nucleated cell counts were estimated. Profiled with immunoSEQ multiplex PCR; TCRdb holds only in-frame clones, not every one. The DNA gave D and trimming, while V, J and clone size come from that table. The sample lists roughly 200,000 clones, 84% occurring once. This TCR came from a human donor in a cohort sampled during active COVID-19. Sample: peripheral blood. The genes are TRBV25-1 and TRBJ1-6; D gene ambiguous. For the CDR3, the DNA is TGTGCCAGCAGTGACAACGTCGGTGATTCACCCCTCCACTTT. This gives the protein CASSDNVGDSPLHF. The variable domain in full, completed from reference TRBV25-1 and TRBJ1-6, reads EADIYQTPRYLVIGTGKKITLECSQTMGHDKMYWYQQDPGMELHLIHYSYGVNSTEKGDLSSESTVSRIRTEHFPLTLESARPSHTSQYLCASSDNVGDSPLHFGNGTRLTVT.